This T cell receptor beta chain appears in the sequencing data of a study of blood T cells in healthy people across ages. At the level of the study: For every two T cells, template switching captured about one barcoded beta molecule.

Germline V gene sequence: CDR1 MNHEY, CDR2 SVGEGT. V lost 6 bases and J lost 3, with 15 bases in between. The CDR3 sequence is 14 residues long. A sample-barcoded 5' primer and a J-beta primer mix were used in a second PCR of roughly 6 to 11 cycles. The template-switch adaptor, which had 12 random nucleotides, put a tag on each cDNA molecule. In TCRdb, the 5' RACE reads were re-called with MiXCR into one record per CDR3 protein. In the table there are around 1,700,000 distinct CDR3 sequences, roughly 27% of which are singletons. Notes on the study in general: The percentage of naive T cells correlated strongly with TCR beta diversity. No conclusive comparison of naive versus antigen-experienced cells was possible with unsorted PBMCs.

Only a few counts were recorded for this clonotype. The antigen is not known. Material for sequencing was blood. The V and J genes are TRBV6-2 or TRBV6-3 and TRBJ2-7; maybe TRBD1 (6 bases). This receptor was taken from a woman younger than 45 in good health. This chain's CDR3 is CASSPDSRLYEQYF. CDR3 DNA sequence: TGTGCCAGCAGCCCGGACAGCCGTCTCTACGAGCAGTACTTC.